The TCR beta chain under discussion was sequenced for a study of blood T cells in healthy people across ages. The germline V gene has CDR1 SQVTM and CDR2 ANQGSEA. Trimming took off 0 bases at V and 11 bases at J, with 19 bases between the two ends. The length of the CDR3 is 14 residues. Next came a second PCR, run for about 7 to 12 cycles, which used a sample-barcoded 5' primer along with a J-beta primer mix. Via MiXCR, TCRdb re-called the 5' RACE reads, giving one row per CDR3 protein. The data show 980,000 or so distinct CDR3 sequences, about 44% seen once. The chain employs TRBV29-1 and TRBJ2-5, with D uncertain. Sequences were obtained from blood. The TCR sequence derives from a young man in good health. Written as DNA, the CDR3 is TGCAGCGTTGAAGAGGGCAGCTACAACAATGAGCAGTACTTC. The encoded protein is CSVEEGSYNNEQYF.